Listed here are 10 T cell receptor beta chains from one sample, sequenced in a study of shared T cell receptors in the human thymus. Generated by immunoSEQ multiplex PCR, the TCRdb table keeps only in-frame clones and is missing some. The table includes some 640,000 clones, over 75% detected once. This sample was shared with a second study, whose subject was human thymus T cells.

Material: thymocytes. These receptors were collected from a boy under three years old with a congenital heart defect.

The genes are TRBV7-6 and TRBJ2-7; a possible D gene is TRBD1 (6 bases). The length of the CDR3 is 19 residues. V shed 2 bases and J shed 3 bases, with 26 bases lying between them. Germline loops: CDR1 SGHVS, CDR2 FNYEAQ. CDR3 in amino acids: CASSLSRAGVLFPLYEQYF. The DNA of the CDR3 is TGTGCCAGCAGCTTAAGTAGGGCAGGGGTCCTTTTCCCCCTCTACGAGCAGTACTTC. Variable domain in full (rest from reference TRBV7-6 and TRBJ2-7): GAGVSQSPRYKVTKRGQDVALRCDPISGHVSLYWYRQALGQGPEFLTYFNYEAQQDKSGLPNDRFSAERPEGSISTLTIQRTEQRDSAMYRCASSLSRAGVLFPLYEQYFGPGTRLTVT.

This chain links TRBV15 with TRBJ2-5, with D unresolved. The CDR3 is made up of 18 amino acids. Per the germline V gene, CDR1 is LNHNV and CDR2 is YYDKDF (reference sequence). The V end was cut by 0 bases, the J end by 2 bases, with 19 bases between. This chain's CDR3 is CATSRDPHDLPVQETQYF. The CDR3 region has the DNA TGTGCCACCAGCAGAGATCCACATGATCTGCCCGTACAAGAGACCCAGTACTTC.

The chain is built from TRBV10-1 and TRBJ1-1, with a tentative D call TRBD1 (6 bases). The germline V and J ends were trimmed by 6 bases and 0 bases, with 17 bases remaining between them. CDR1 and CDR2 (germline): WNHNN, SYGVQD (reference sequence). The CDR3 runs to 16 residues. CDR3 loop: CASRKATGKMNTEAFF. In nucleotides, the CDR3 is TGCGCCAGCAGGAAGGCTACAGGGAAAATGAACACTGAAGCTTTCTTT.

The chain employs TRBV9 and TRBJ1-1; possible D gene TRBD1, 5 bases. In germline, CDR1 is SGDLS, CDR2 YYNGEE. Trimming removed 0 bases from V and 0 bases from J, with 6 bases in between. The CDR3 is 14 residues long. CDR3 in amino acids: CASSVEGVNTEAFF. The DNA for the CDR3 is TGTGCCAGCAGCGTAGAAGGGGTGAACACTGAAGCTTTCTTT.

The chain combines TRBV5-6 with TRBJ2-4; D perhaps matches TRBD2 (7 bases). The germline V gene has CDR1 SGHDT and CDR2 YYEEEE. The CDR3 is 19 amino acids. V was trimmed by 4 bases and J by 0 bases, leaving 23 bases between them. In nucleotides, the CDR3 is TGTGCCAGCAGCCCTAAAATCGCGGGGGCGGTACTAGCCAAAAACATTCAGTACTTC. Protein product: CASSPKIAGAVLAKNIQYF.

The V call is TRBV5-1, the J call TRBJ1-1; no clear D. The germline V gene encodes CDR1 SGHRS and CDR2 YFSETQ. CDR3 length equals 14 residues. V gave up 0 bases and J gave up 5 bases, with 11 bases separating them. The CDR3 DNA reads TGCGCCAGCAGCTTGGATTCGTCGGGAACTGAAGCTTTCTTT. Translating it yields CASSLDSSGTEAFF.

The chain has TRBV11-2 and TRBJ2-5; D remains ambiguous. The germline CDR1 and CDR2 sequences are SGHAT and FQNNGV. CDR3 size: 14 residues. Trimming took off 5 bases at V and 2 bases at J, with 12 bases between the two ends. CDR3 coding DNA: TGTGCCAGCAGCCCTTGGAGCTGGCAAGAGACCCAGTACTTC. Translation: CASSPWSWQETQYF.

The chain has TRBV6-1 and TRBJ2-3; 8 bases are a match to TRBD2. V trimming: 4 bases; J trimming: 4 bases; junction bases outside the gene matches: 16. The CDR3 contains 18 residues. The germline V gene encodes CDR1 MNHNS and CDR2 SASEGT. The CDR3 reads CASSGPGLSGMGSDTQYF. For the CDR3, the DNA is TGTGCCAGCAGTGGGCCGGGTCTTAGCGGGATGGGGTCAGATACGCAGTATTTT.

This chain connects TRBV7-3 to TRBJ2-5, with TRBD2 identical over 7 bases. The germline V gene encodes CDR1 SGHTA and CDR2 FQGTGA. Germline trimming cut 2 bases from V and 0 bases from J; bases unmatched to any gene: 9. This CDR3 is built from 17 residues. CDR3 loop: CASSLQKIAGDQETQYF. Here the CDR3 DNA reads TGTGCCAGCAGCTTACAAAAAATCGCGGGGGACCAAGAGACCCAGTACTTC.

Worth noting for this clone: A read error may account for a junction end that differs from germline. This chain uses TRBV6-5 with TRBJ1-5, with a possible D match to TRBD1 (6 bases). Looked up from germline, CDR1 is MNHEY and CDR2 is SVGAGI. This CDR3 comprises 14 residues. CDR3 in amino acids: CASSLRGGNQPQHF. The CDR3 nucleotides are TGTGCCAGCAGTCTTAGGGGGGGCAACCAGCCCCAGCATTTT.